This T cell receptor beta chain stems from a study of cytomegalovirus exposure and HLA in healthy donors. About the study: Most donors, 81% of a few hundred genotyped, fell in the Caucasian-associated ancestry cluster.

General study points: Evidence from a later analysis indicated that most CMV-associated TCR beta chains looked HLA-restricted. Prior analysis indicated that the majority of TCR beta V segments exhibited productivity approximately 90% or approximately 30% of the time. Because they were indistinguishable, some V segments, including TRBV6-2 and TRBV6-3, were excluded.

Primers for the PCR totalled 60 Vbeta and 13 Jbeta. The method was immunoSEQ multiplex PCR; TCRdb's version includes in-frame clones alone and lacks a portion of them. Of 130,000 to 150,000 clones detected, approximately 82% appear once; the ten largest clones hold approximately 9.7%. Germline CDR1 and CDR2: SGHTA and FQGNSA. Trimming removed 0 bases at V and 0 bases at J, with 6 bases between. This CDR3 is 15 amino acids long. Regarding this clone: Its antigen is not identified.

The origin of this receptor is a woman aged 55-69 years in good health and CMV-seropositive. Sequencing was done on a sample of PBMCs. V gene TRBV7-2 combines with J gene TRBJ1-5; no reliable D call. The CDR3 DNA reads as TGTGCCAGCAGCTTAGCTGCTAATAGCAATCAGCCCCAGCATTTT. This sequence encodes CASSLAANSNQPQHF.